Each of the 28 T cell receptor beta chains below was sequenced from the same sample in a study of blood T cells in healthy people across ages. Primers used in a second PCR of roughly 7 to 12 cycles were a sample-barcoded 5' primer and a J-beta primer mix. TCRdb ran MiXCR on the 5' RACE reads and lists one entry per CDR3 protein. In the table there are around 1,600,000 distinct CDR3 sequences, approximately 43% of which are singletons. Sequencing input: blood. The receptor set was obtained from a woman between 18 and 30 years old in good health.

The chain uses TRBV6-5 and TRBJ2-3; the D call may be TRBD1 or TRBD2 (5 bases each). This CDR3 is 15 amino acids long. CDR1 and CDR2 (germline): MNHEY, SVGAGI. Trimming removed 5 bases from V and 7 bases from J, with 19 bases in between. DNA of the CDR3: TGTGCCAGCAGTAGAGGCGTCCGGGACCTCAATACGCAGTATTTT. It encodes CASSRGVRDLNTQYF.

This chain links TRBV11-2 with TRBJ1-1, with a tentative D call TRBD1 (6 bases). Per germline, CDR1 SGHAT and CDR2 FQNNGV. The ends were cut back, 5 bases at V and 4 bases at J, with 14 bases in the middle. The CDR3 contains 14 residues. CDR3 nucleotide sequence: TGTGCCAGCAGCCCTGGCCCGGACAGCACTGAAGCTTTCTTT. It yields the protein CASSPGPDSTEAFF.

The CDR3 sequence: CASRHQRNTEAFF. DNA of the CDR3: TGTGCCAGCAGACATCAAAGGAACACTGAAGCTTTCTTT. The rearrangement links TRBV25-1 to TRBJ1-1, with D uncertain. Germline CDR1 and CDR2: MGHDK and SYGVNS. CDR3 length: 13 residues. Trimming left V 6 bases short and J 1 base short, with 9 bases between.

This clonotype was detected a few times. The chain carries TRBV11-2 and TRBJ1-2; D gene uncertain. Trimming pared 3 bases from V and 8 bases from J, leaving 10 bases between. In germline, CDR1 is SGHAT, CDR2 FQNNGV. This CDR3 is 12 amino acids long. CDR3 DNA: TGTGCCAGCAGCTTGACATCGGGCGGCTACACCTTC. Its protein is CASSLTSGGYTF. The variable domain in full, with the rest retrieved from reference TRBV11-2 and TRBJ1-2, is EAGVAQSPRYKIIEKRQSVAFWCNPISGHATLYWYQQILGQGPKLLIQFQNNGVVDDSQLPKDRFSAERLKGVDSTLKIQPAKLEDSAVYLCASSLTSGGYTFGSGTRLTVV.

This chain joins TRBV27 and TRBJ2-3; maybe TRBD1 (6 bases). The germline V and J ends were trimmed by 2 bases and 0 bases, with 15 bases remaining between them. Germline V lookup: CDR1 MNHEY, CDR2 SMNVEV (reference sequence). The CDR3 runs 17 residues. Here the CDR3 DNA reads TGTGCCAGCAGTTTACCCAGGGGACCTCAGAGCACAGATACGCAGTATTTT. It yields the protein CASSLPRGPQSTDTQYF.

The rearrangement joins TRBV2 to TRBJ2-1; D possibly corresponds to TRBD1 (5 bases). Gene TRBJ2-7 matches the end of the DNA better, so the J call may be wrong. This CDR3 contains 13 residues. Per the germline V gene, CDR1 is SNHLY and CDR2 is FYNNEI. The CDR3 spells CASRDMSYNEQYF. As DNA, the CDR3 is TGTGCCAGCAGGGACATGTCCTACAATGAGCAGTACTTC.

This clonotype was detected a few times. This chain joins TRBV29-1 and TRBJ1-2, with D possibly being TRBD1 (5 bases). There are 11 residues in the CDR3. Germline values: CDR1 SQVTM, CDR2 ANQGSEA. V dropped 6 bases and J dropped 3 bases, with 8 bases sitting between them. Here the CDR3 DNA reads TGCAGCGTGGACACCTACTATGGCTACACCTTC. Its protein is CSVDTYYGYTF.

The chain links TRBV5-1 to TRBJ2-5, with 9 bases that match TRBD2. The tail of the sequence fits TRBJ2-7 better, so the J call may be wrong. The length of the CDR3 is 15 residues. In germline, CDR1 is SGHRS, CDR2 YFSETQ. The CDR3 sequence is CASSPRVAGVYEQYF. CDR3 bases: TGCGCCAGCAGCCCCCGGGTAGCGGGAGTCTACGAGCAGTACTTC.

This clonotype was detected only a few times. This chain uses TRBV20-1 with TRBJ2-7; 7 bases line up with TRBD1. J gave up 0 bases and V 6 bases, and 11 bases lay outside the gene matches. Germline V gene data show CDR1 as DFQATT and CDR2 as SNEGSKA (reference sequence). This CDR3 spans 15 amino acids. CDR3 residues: CSANGTARGSYEQYF. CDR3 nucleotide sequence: TGCAGTGCCAATGGGACAGCTCGAGGCTCCTACGAGCAGTACTTC.

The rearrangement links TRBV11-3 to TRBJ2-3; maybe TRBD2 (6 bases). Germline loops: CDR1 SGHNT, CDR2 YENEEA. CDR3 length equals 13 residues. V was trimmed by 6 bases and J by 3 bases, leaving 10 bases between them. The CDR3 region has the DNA TGTGCCAGCAGTCGCGGGGAGACAGATACGCAGTATTTT. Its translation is CASSRGETDTQYF.

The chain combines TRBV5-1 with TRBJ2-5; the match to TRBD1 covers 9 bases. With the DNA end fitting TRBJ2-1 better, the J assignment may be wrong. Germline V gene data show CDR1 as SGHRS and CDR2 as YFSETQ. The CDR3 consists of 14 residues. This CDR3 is CASNPGQGQETQFF. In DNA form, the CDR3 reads TGCGCCAGCAACCCGGGACAGGGCCAAGAGACCCAGTTCTTC.

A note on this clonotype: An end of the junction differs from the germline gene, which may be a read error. CDR3 sequence: CASSVALKNEQFF. As DNA, the CDR3 is TGTGCCAGCAGCGTAGCCCTGAAGAATGAGCAGTTCTTC. The chain employs TRBV7-9 and TRBJ2-1; D is unresolved. Per the germline V gene, CDR1 is SEHNR and CDR2 is FQNEAQ (reference sequence). CDR3 length: 13 residues.

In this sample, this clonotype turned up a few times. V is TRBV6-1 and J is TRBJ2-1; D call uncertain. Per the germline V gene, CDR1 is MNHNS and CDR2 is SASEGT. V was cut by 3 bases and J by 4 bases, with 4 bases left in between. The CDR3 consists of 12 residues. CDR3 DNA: TGTGCCAGCAGTGACCAATACAATGAGCAGTTCTTC. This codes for CASSDQYNEQFF.

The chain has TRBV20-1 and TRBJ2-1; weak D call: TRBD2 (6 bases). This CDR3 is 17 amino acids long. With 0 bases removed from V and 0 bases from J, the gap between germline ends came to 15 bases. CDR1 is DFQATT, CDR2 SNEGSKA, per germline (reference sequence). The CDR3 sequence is CSARDYRGTTSYNEQFF. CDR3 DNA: TGCAGTGCTAGAGATTACCGCGGGACCACCTCCTACAATGAGCAGTTCTTC.

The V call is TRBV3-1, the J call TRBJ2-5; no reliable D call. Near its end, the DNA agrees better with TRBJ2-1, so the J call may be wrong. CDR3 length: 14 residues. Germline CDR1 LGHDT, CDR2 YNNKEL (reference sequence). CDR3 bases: TGTGCCAGCAGCCAAGTTTTGCAATTGGAGACCCAGTTCTTC. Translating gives CASSQVLQLETQFF.

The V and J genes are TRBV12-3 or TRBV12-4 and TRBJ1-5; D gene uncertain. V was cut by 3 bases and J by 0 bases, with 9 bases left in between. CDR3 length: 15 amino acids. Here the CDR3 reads CASSFFRNSNQPQHF. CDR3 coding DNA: TGTGCCAGCAGTTTCTTCCGTAATAGCAATCAGCCCCAGCATTTT.

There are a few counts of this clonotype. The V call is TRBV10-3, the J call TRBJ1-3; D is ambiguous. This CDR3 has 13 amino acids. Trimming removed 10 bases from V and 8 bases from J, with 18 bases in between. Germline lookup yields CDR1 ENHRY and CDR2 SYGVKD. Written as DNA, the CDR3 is TGTGCCACTGGGGAAGTCGACGGGGACACCATATATTTT. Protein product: CATGEVDGDTIYF.

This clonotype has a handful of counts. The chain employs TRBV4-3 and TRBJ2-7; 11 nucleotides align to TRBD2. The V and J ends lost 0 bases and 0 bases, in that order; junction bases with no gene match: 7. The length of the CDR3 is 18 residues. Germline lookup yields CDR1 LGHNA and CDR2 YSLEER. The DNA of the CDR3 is TGCGCCAGCAGCCAAGATCGTTCTAGCGGGAGGAGCTCCTACGAGCAGTACTTC. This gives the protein CASSQDRSSGRSSYEQYF.

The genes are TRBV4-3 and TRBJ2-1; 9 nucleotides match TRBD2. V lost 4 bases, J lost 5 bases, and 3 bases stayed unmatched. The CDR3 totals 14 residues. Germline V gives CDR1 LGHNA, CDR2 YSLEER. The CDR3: CASSPSGMNNEQFF. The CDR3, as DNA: TGCGCCAGCAGCCCTAGCGGGATGAACAATGAGCAGTTCTTC.

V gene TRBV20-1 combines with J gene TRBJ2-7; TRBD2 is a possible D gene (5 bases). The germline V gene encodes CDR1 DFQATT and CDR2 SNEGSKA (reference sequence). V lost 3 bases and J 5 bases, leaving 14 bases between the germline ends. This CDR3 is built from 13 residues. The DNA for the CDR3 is TGCAGTGCTAGTTCCCTAGCAGTCCACGAGCAGTACTTC. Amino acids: CSASSLAVHEQYF.

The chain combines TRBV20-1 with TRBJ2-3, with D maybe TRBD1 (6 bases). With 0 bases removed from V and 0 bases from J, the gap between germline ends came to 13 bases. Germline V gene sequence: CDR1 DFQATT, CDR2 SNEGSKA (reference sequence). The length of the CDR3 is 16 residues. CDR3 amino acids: CSAREGQGLSTDTQYF. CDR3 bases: TGCAGTGCTAGAGAGGGACAAGGGTTAAGCACAGATACGCAGTATTTT.

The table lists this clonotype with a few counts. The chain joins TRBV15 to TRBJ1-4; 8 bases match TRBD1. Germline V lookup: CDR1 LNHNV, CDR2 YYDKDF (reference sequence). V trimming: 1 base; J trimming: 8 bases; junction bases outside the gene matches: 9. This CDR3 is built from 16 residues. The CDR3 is CATSRGGDRGREKLFF. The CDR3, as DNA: TGTGCCACCAGCAGAGGGGGAGACAGGGGCCGGGAAAAACTGTTTTTT.

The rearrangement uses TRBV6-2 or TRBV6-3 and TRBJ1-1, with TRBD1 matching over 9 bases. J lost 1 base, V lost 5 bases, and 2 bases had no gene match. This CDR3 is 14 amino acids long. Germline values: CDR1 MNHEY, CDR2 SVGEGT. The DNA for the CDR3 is TGTGCCAGCAGTGACAGGGGGGCGAACACTGAAGCTTTCTTT. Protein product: CASSDRGANTEAFF.

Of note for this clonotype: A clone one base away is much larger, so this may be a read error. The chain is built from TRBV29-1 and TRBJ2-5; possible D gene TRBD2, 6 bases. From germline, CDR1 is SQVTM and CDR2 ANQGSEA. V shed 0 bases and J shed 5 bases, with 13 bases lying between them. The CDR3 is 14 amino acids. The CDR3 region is CSVEDVASEETQYF. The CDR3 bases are TGCAGCGTTGAAGATGTGGCTAGCGAGGAGACCCAGTACTTC.

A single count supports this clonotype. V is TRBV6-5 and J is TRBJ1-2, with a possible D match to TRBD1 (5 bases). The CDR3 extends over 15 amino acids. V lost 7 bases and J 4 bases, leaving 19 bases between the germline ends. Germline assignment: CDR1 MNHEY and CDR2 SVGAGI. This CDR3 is CASMAPLDSPYGYTF. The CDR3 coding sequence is TGTGCCAGCATGGCCCCTCTAGACAGCCCCTATGGCTACACCTTC.

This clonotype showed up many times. The CDR3 nucleotides read TGTGCCAGCAGCTTGACGGGGCGCACTGAAGCTTTCTTT. Translation gives CASSLTGRTEAFF. The chain is built from TRBV7-2 and TRBJ1-1; possibly TRBD1 for D (5 bases). Germline V CDR1 and CDR2: SGHTA, FQGNSA. V shed 3 bases and J shed 4 bases, with 9 bases lying between them. The CDR3 totals 13 residues. The full variable domain, completed using reference TRBV7-2 and TRBJ1-1, is GAGVSQSPSNKVTEKGKDVELRCDPISGHTALYWYRQSLGQGLEFLIYFQGNSAPDKSGLPSDRFSAERTGGSVSTLTIQRTQQEDSAVYLCASSLTGRTEAFFGQGTRLTVV.

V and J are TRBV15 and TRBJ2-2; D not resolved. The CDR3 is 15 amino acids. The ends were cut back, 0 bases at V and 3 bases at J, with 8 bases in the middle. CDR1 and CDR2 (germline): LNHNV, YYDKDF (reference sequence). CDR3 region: CATSRERRYTGELFF. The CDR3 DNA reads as TGTGCCACCAGCAGAGAACGACGGTACACCGGGGAGCTGTTTTTT.

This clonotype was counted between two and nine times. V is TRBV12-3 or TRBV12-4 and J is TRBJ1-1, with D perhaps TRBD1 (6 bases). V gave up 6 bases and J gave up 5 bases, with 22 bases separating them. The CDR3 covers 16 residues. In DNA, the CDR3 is TGTGCCAGCAGCAAGGGGAGGGGGATGGGAGGAACTGAAGCTTTCTTT. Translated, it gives CASSKGRGMGGTEAFF.